The rows below give T cell receptor beta chains drawn from one sample of a study of blood T cell repertoires in COVID-19. Profiled with immunoSEQ multiplex PCR; TCRdb holds only in-frame clones, not every one. The repertoire holds about 130,000 clones, with approximately 86% as singletons. Sequencing was done on a sample of PBMCs or T cells enriched from blood (not recorded which). These receptors were obtained from a woman aged 50 to 60 who had recovered from COVID-19. Both conserved end residues are part of each CDR3. Fields, in order: CDR3 DNA, CDR3 protein, clone size, D gene, J gene, V gene. D genes are given only for firm matches. Expanded clones are given a class, and other clones once, few, many or no size at all.

cdr3_nt: TGTGCCAGCAGCCCAGCCCGGGACAGCTACTACGAGCAGTACTTC; cdr3_aa: CASSPARDSYYEQYF; clone_size: NA; d_call: TRBD1; j_call: TRBJ2-7; v_call: TRBV7-2
cdr3_nt: TGCGCCAGCAGCCAACCGGCGGGGGGGAACACTGAAGCTTTCTTT; cdr3_aa: CASSQPAGGNTEAFF; clone_size: NA; d_call: NA; j_call: TRBJ1-1; v_call: TRBV4-1
cdr3_nt: TGTGCCAGCAGCTTAGCCAGGGATTCATTCGGAGCTTTCTTT; cdr3_aa: CASSLARDSFGAFF; clone_size: NA; d_call: NA; j_call: TRBJ1-1; v_call: TRBV7-9
cdr3_nt: TGTGCCAGCAGTGAAAATTGGGGGGGCGATGAGCAGTTCTTC; cdr3_aa: CASSENWGGDEQFF; clone_size: NA; d_call: NA; j_call: TRBJ2-1; v_call: TRBV6-1
cdr3_nt: TGTGCCAGCAGCGATACATCCGGGACAGGGGGTTCGGGCTACACCTTC; cdr3_aa: CASSDTSGTGGSGYTF; clone_size: NA; d_call: TRBD1; j_call: TRBJ1-2; v_call: TRBV4-2
cdr3_nt: TGCGCCAGCAGCTCGGGGGGGACGGGGCACACCGGGGAGCTGTTTTTT; cdr3_aa: CASSSGGTGHTGELFF; clone_size: NA; d_call: TRBD2; j_call: TRBJ2-2; v_call: TRBV5-1
cdr3_nt: TGTGCCAGTAGTATCGACAGGGTAGAGACCCAGTACTTC; cdr3_aa: CASSIDRVETQYF; clone_size: NA; d_call: TRBD1; j_call: TRBJ2-5; v_call: TRBV19
cdr3_nt: TGTGCCAGCAGTGAAGCGAAAAGCAACCGCTACGAGCAGTACTTC; cdr3_aa: CASSEAKSNRYEQYF; clone_size: NA; d_call: NA; j_call: TRBJ2-7; v_call: TRBV6-1
cdr3_nt: TGTGCCAGCAGCCGGACTAGTCGGACCCAGTACTTC; cdr3_aa: CASSRTSRTQYF; clone_size: NA; d_call: TRBD2; j_call: TRBJ2-5; v_call: TRBV6-5
cdr3_nt: TGTGCCAGCAGTTACTCGCCTAGCGGCCCCCCTAGTGAGCAGTTCTTC; cdr3_aa: CASSYSPSGPPSEQFF; clone_size: NA; d_call: TRBD2; j_call: TRBJ2-1; v_call: TRBV6-5
cdr3_nt: TGTGCCAGCAGAAGGGGCTTTATGAACACCGGGGAGCTGTTTTTT; cdr3_aa: CASRRGFMNTGELFF; clone_size: NA; d_call: NA; j_call: TRBJ2-2; v_call: TRBV2
cdr3_nt: TGTGCCAGCAGCGGACCGGGACTAGGAGATTACGAGCAGTACTTC; cdr3_aa: CASSGPGLGDYEQYF; clone_size: NA; d_call: TRBD2; j_call: TRBJ2-7; v_call: TRBV6-5
cdr3_nt: TGCGCCAGCAGCCAAGAGGACAGGGCCCTCGATGAGCAGTTCTTC; cdr3_aa: CASSQEDRALDEQFF; clone_size: once; d_call: TRBD1; j_call: TRBJ2-1; v_call: TRBV4-1
cdr3_nt: TGTGCCACCAGTGATTTCGGACAGGGGTACACCGGGGAGCTGTTTTTT; cdr3_aa: CATSDFGQGYTGELFF; clone_size: few; d_call: TRBD1; j_call: TRBJ2-2; v_call: TRBV24-1
cdr3_nt: TGTGCCAGCAGCTTGGGCGGGGGTAATTACTACAATGAGCAGTTCTTC; cdr3_aa: CASSLGGGNYYNEQFF; clone_size: few; d_call: TRBD2; j_call: TRBJ2-1; v_call: TRBV5-4
cdr3_nt: TGTGCCAGCAGTTCGGACGGGAGCTCCTACGAGCAGTACTTC; cdr3_aa: CASSSDGSSYEQYF; clone_size: NA; d_call: NA; j_call: TRBJ2-7; v_call: TRBV6-5
cdr3_nt: TGTGCCAGCAAAGACGGCAGGGGGCACCTTGGGGAGACCCAGTACTTC; cdr3_aa: CASKDGRGHLGETQYF; clone_size: NA; d_call: TRBD1; j_call: TRBJ2-5; v_call: TRBV27
cdr3_nt: TGTGCCAGCAGCTTCTCAGCGGGGGCCCCGGTGGGTGAGCAGTTCTTC; cdr3_aa: CASSFSAGAPVGEQFF; clone_size: NA; d_call: TRBD2; j_call: TRBJ2-1; v_call: TRBV7-2
cdr3_nt: TGCGCCAGCAGCTTATCGGGTGTGAGAACCTACGAGCAGTACTTC; cdr3_aa: CASSLSGVRTYEQYF; clone_size: NA; d_call: NA; j_call: TRBJ2-7; v_call: TRBV5-1
cdr3_nt: TGTGCCAGTACCGATCAGACAGGGGGAAAGACTGAAGCTTTCTTT; cdr3_aa: CASTDQTGGKTEAFF; clone_size: NA; d_call: TRBD1; j_call: TRBJ1-1; v_call: TRBV19
cdr3_nt: TGTGCCAGCAGTTTACTGACAGGGGGTGGCAAAAACATTCAGTACTTC; cdr3_aa: CASSLLTGGGKNIQYF; clone_size: NA; d_call: TRBD1; j_call: TRBJ2-4; v_call: TRBV6-5
cdr3_nt: TGTGCCAGCAGCCGAGGCGGGGAGACCCAGTACTTC; cdr3_aa: CASSRGGETQYF; clone_size: NA; d_call: NA; j_call: TRBJ2-5; v_call: TRBV3-1/TRBV3-2
cdr3_nt: TGTGCCAGCTCACTGGGGACAGGAAACACTGAAGCTTTCTTT; cdr3_aa: CASSLGTGNTEAFF; clone_size: once; d_call: TRBD1; j_call: TRBJ1-1; v_call: TRBV18
cdr3_nt: TGTGCCAGCAGCGCCAGGGGCGAGTACCAAGAGACCCAGTACTTC; cdr3_aa: CASSARGEYQETQYF; clone_size: NA; d_call: NA; j_call: TRBJ2-5; v_call: TRBV7-2
cdr3_nt: TGTGCCAGCAGCCTTACCGGGACAGGGGTTGGCTACACCTTC; cdr3_aa: CASSLTGTGVGYTF; clone_size: NA; d_call: TRBD1; j_call: TRBJ1-2; v_call: TRBV27
cdr3_nt: TGTGCCAGCAGTGAACCACAGGGGGCGTTGAACAATCAGCCCCAGCATTTT; cdr3_aa: CASSEPQGALNNQPQHF; clone_size: NA; d_call: TRBD1; j_call: TRBJ1-5; v_call: TRBV2
cdr3_nt: TGTGCCAGCAGCCCCGGTGCACGGGGGGGCACAGATACGCAGTATTTT; cdr3_aa: CASSPGARGGTDTQYF; clone_size: NA; d_call: TRBD2; j_call: TRBJ2-3; v_call: TRBV7-2
cdr3_nt: TGTGCCAGCAGCTACCCACTAGCGGGGGGACCCTACGAGCAGTACTTC; cdr3_aa: CASSYPLAGGPYEQYF; clone_size: NA; d_call: TRBD2; j_call: TRBJ2-7; v_call: TRBV7-9
cdr3_nt: TGTGCCAGCAGCTTAGGGACAGTTAACTATGGCTACACCTTC; cdr3_aa: CASSLGTVNYGYTF; clone_size: NA; d_call: NA; j_call: TRBJ1-2; v_call: TRBV7-9
cdr3_nt: TGTGCCAGCAACAGCCAGGGGACGTCTGGAAACACCATATATTTT; cdr3_aa: CASNSQGTSGNTIYF; clone_size: NA; d_call: NA; j_call: TRBJ1-3; v_call: TRBV9
cdr3_nt: TGTGCCAGCAGCCCGGGACAGGGCCCCACTGAAGCTTTCTTT; cdr3_aa: CASSPGQGPTEAFF; clone_size: many; d_call: TRBD1; j_call: TRBJ1-1; v_call: TRBV5-5
cdr3_nt: TGCGCCAGCAGCTTCGCGGGCAGCGAGAATCAGCCCCAGCATTTT; cdr3_aa: CASSFAGSENQPQHF; clone_size: few; d_call: NA; j_call: TRBJ1-5; v_call: TRBV5-1
cdr3_nt: TGTGCCAGCACCCGTGGCGGGACTAGCGGGGGCAGCGAGCAGTACTTC; cdr3_aa: CASTRGGTSGGSEQYF; clone_size: NA; d_call: TRBD2; j_call: TRBJ2-7; v_call: TRBV3-1/TRBV3-2
cdr3_nt: TGTGCCATCCTACCTTCTACGAACACTGAAGCTTTCTTT; cdr3_aa: CAILPSTNTEAFF; clone_size: NA; d_call: NA; j_call: TRBJ1-1; v_call: TRBV10-3
cdr3_nt: TGTGCCAGCAGCTCAGGGACAGGTCCAACAACCTACGAGCAGTACTTC; cdr3_aa: CASSSGTGPTTYEQYF; clone_size: once; d_call: TRBD1; j_call: TRBJ2-7; v_call: TRBV7-2
cdr3_nt: TGCGCCAGCAGCTTGGCCTTGGGGGGTGAGACCCAGTACTTC; cdr3_aa: CASSLALGGETQYF; clone_size: NA; d_call: NA; j_call: TRBJ2-5; v_call: TRBV5-1
cdr3_nt: TGCACCAGCAGCCCCAAACCGCGGGGGGGCCCGATGGAGACCCAGTACTTC; cdr3_aa: CTSSPKPRGGPMETQYF; clone_size: NA; d_call: NA; j_call: TRBJ2-5; v_call: TRBV1
cdr3_nt: TGCGCCAGCGGGACAGGGGGCTTTGGTGGCTACACCTTC; cdr3_aa: CASGTGGFGGYTF; clone_size: NA; d_call: TRBD1; j_call: TRBJ1-2; v_call: TRBV5-1
cdr3_nt: TGTGCCAGCAGTCGCGGGGACCGATGGGACAGGGGCAGGTACACTGAAGCTTTCTTT; cdr3_aa: CASSRGDRWDRGRYTEAFF; clone_size: NA; d_call: TRBD1; j_call: TRBJ1-1; v_call: TRBV6-2/TRBV6-3
cdr3_nt: TGTGCCAGCAGTTACCCAGAAACAGAGACCCAGTACTTC; cdr3_aa: CASSYPETETQYF; clone_size: NA; d_call: NA; j_call: TRBJ2-5; v_call: TRBV6-6
cdr3_nt: TGTGCCAGCTCAGGGGGACAGGGATCGTACGAGCAGTACTTC; cdr3_aa: CASSGGQGSYEQYF; clone_size: once; d_call: TRBD1; j_call: TRBJ2-7; v_call: TRBV18
cdr3_nt: TGTGCCAGCAGCGTAGACCCCGCAGGACAGGGGGCGTGGGAAAAACTGTTTTTT; cdr3_aa: CASSVDPAGQGAWEKLFF; clone_size: NA; d_call: TRBD1; j_call: TRBJ1-4; v_call: TRBV9
cdr3_nt: TGCGCCAGCAGCCACGAACCGGGACAGGGTTCGACTGAAGCTTTCTTT; cdr3_aa: CASSHEPGQGSTEAFF; clone_size: NA; d_call: TRBD1; j_call: TRBJ1-1; v_call: TRBV4-1
cdr3_nt: TGTGCCAGCAGCCGAGGACAGGCTGAAGCTTTCTTT; cdr3_aa: CASSRGQAEAFF; clone_size: NA; d_call: TRBD1; j_call: TRBJ1-1; v_call: TRBV6-5
cdr3_nt: TGTGCCAGCAAGCCGGTAAACACTGAAGCTTTCTTT; cdr3_aa: CASKPVNTEAFF; clone_size: NA; d_call: NA; j_call: TRBJ1-1; v_call: TRBV2
cdr3_nt: TGCGCCAGCAGTGAGACCAGGGTTAGTGGCTACACCTTC; cdr3_aa: CASSETRVSGYTF; clone_size: NA; d_call: NA; j_call: TRBJ1-2; v_call: TRBV5-1
cdr3_nt: TGTGCCAGCAGCTTAGTAGGCCAGGTCCCAGAGACCCAGTACTTC; cdr3_aa: CASSLVGQVPETQYF; clone_size: NA; d_call: NA; j_call: TRBJ2-5; v_call: TRBV7-6
cdr3_nt: TGTGCCAGCAGTGATCAGGGAAACACAGATACGCAGTATTTT; cdr3_aa: CASSDQGNTDTQYF; clone_size: NA; d_call: NA; j_call: TRBJ2-3; v_call: TRBV11-3
cdr3_nt: TGTGCCAGCAGCCAACCGGGACAGGGCGGCAATGAGCAGTTCTTC; cdr3_aa: CASSQPGQGGNEQFF; clone_size: NA; d_call: TRBD1; j_call: TRBJ2-1; v_call: TRBV5-4
cdr3_nt: TGTGCCAGCAGCTCTCAGACAGGGGCCAGCTCTGGAAACACCATATATTTT; cdr3_aa: CASSSQTGASSGNTIYF; clone_size: NA; d_call: TRBD1; j_call: TRBJ1-3; v_call: TRBV7-6
cdr3_nt: TGCGCCAGCAGTCTGAATCTAGGACAGGGATGGTCGGTTGGCTACACCTTC; cdr3_aa: CASSLNLGQGWSVGYTF; clone_size: NA; d_call: TRBD1; j_call: TRBJ1-2; v_call: TRBV4-1
cdr3_nt: TGTGCCAGTAGTATAGAGCGGTCTAGCGGGGGGGCCGCAGATACGCAGTATTTT; cdr3_aa: CASSIERSSGGAADTQYF; clone_size: once; d_call: TRBD2; j_call: TRBJ2-3; v_call: TRBV19
cdr3_nt: TGTGCCAGCAGGCCCCCTTTGACAGCCTTATCTTCACCCCTCCACTTT; cdr3_aa: CASRPPLTALSSPLHF; clone_size: NA; d_call: NA; j_call: TRBJ1-6; v_call: TRBV7-2